The clone carrying this T cell receptor beta chain was found once. Antigen: not known. TCRdb fed the reads into MiXCR, producing one record per CDR3 protein. The data contain a few hundred thousand distinct CDR3 sequences, 40% to 50% of them singletons. The sample is drawn from a study of T cell repertoires in cytomegalovirus infection. About the study: Indications came from public TCR beta signatures; they pointed to CMV infection and to a matching HLA type. Study-wide results and limits: HLA-C-restricted CMV-specific TCR beta clonotypes prevailed in the ex vivo response. Using cumulative public TCR beta family frequency, the authors identified those who carried CMV together with the relevant HLA.

V dropped 5 bases and J dropped 3; count of bases not matched to a gene: 21. The CDR3 is 20 residues long. The germline V gene encodes CDR1 SGHAT and CDR2 FQNNGV. The sequenced sample was cultured PBMCs, obtained from culture after CMV antigen stimulation. This chain joins TRBV11-2 and TRBJ2-5, with 10 bases identical to TRBD2. The sequence derives from a human donor in good health (CMV status not recorded). Some clones in this sample may be carry-over from other donors' samples. CDR3 sequence: CASSPHPRDEREGPKETQYF. Here the CDR3 DNA reads TGTGCCAGCAGCCCCCACCCGAGGGATGAGCGGGAGGGCCCGAAAGAGACCCAGTACTTC. Complete variable domain (other parts from reference TRBV11-2 and TRBJ2-5): EAGVAQSPRYKIIEKRQSVAFWCNPISGHATLYWYQQILGQGPKLLIQFQNNGVVDDSQLPKDRFSAERLKGVDSTLKIQPAKLEDSAVYLCASSPHPRDEREGPKETQYFGPGTRLLVL.